The sequence of this TCR beta chain was determined in a study of cytomegalovirus exposure and HLA in healthy donors. Study observations and caveats: In an earlier analysis, in fewer than 700 donors, most V segments appeared productive either ~87% or ~30% of the time. There was a cluster of highly shared sequence variants that was likely a sequencing artifact. An assumption of roughly uniform sequencing depth across donors underlay the presence/absence analyses. The authors reported that TCR beta sequences could predict HLA-A and HLA-B alleles. These predictions were accurate for most subjects in the first cohort.

With 0 bases removed from V and 0 bases from J, the gap between germline ends came to 8 bases. Germline assignment: CDR1 MNHNS and CDR2 SASEGT. The CDR3 length is 15 residues. A multiplex PCR was run with 60 Vbeta primers and 13 Jbeta primers. Data came from immunoSEQ multiplex PCR; TCRdb stores just in-frame clones and leaves some out. This table holds some 140,000 clones, around 78% found once. As regards this clone: Antigen specificity is unknown.

Source material: PBMCs. This chain joins TRBV6-1 and TRBJ2-5; no clear D. The source is a woman aged 18-35 years in good health and CMV-seronegative. Here the CDR3 reads CASSEARSDQETQYF. The CDR3 bases are TGTGCCAGCAGTGAAGCGCGGTCAGACCAAGAGACCCAGTACTTC.